A selection of T cell receptor beta chains follows, all from one sample in a study of blood T cell repertoires in COVID-19. Here immunoSEQ multiplex PCR was the method, and the copy in TCRdb shows in-frame clones only, minus some. The sample carries about 42,000 clones, 70% to 90% recorded once. Sequenced sample: peripheral blood. These receptor sequences come from a woman in her 70s in a cohort sampled during active COVID-19. The CDR3 runs from the conserved cysteine through the conserved F or W. The order of the fields is clone size, D gene, J gene, V gene, CDR3 DNA, CDR3 protein. A D gene is named only where the DNA matches it firmly. Rows give clone size only sometimes, using once, few, many, or a class for an expanded clone.

clone_size: -
d_call: -
j_call: TRBJ2-1
v_call: TRBV18
cdr3_nt: TGTGCCAGCTCACCAATAGAGGGAGTCAGCGATGAGCAGTTCTTC
cdr3_aa: CASSPIEGVSDEQFF

clone_size: few
d_call: TRBD2
j_call: TRBJ2-3
v_call: TRBV4-3
cdr3_nt: TGCGCCAGCAGCCAGGGACTAGCGGGAGTGTCAGATACGCAGTATTTT
cdr3_aa: CASSQGLAGVSDTQYF

clone_size: -
d_call: -
j_call: TRBJ2-7
v_call: TRBV28
cdr3_nt: TGTGCCAGCAGTGAGCAGGGGCTGGGGATTAGTGAGCAGTACTTC
cdr3_aa: CASSEQGLGISEQYF

clone_size: -
d_call: -
j_call: TRBJ2-7
v_call: TRBV19
cdr3_nt: TGTGCCAGTAGTGCCCGAAGGCAGGGTGGCAACGAGCAGTACTTC
cdr3_aa: CASSARRQGGNEQYF

clone_size: once
d_call: TRBD1
j_call: TRBJ2-7
v_call: TRBV5-1
cdr3_nt: TGCGCCAGCAGCCTAAAGCCGGGACAGGGGGCGGAAGAGCAGTACTTC
cdr3_aa: CASSLKPGQGAEEQYF

clone_size: -
d_call: TRBD2
j_call: TRBJ2-7
v_call: TRBV3-1/TRBV3-2
cdr3_nt: TGTGCCAGCAGCCAAGCCAGTAGCGGGACCCACTCCTACGAGCAGTACTTC
cdr3_aa: CASSQASSGTHSYEQYF

clone_size: -
d_call: TRBD2
j_call: TRBJ2-1
v_call: TRBV4-2
cdr3_nt: TGTGCCAGCAGCCCCCGGACTAGCGGGAGTAGTGAGCAGTTCTTC
cdr3_aa: CASSPRTSGSSEQFF

clone_size: -
d_call: -
j_call: TRBJ1-2
v_call: TRBV18
cdr3_nt: TGTGCCAGCTCACCGCCCCGGCAGGGTCCGGACTATGGCTACACCTTC
cdr3_aa: CASSPPRQGPDYGYTF

clone_size: -
d_call: -
j_call: TRBJ2-2
v_call: TRBV5-5
cdr3_nt: TGTGCCAGCAGCCCATCTGGGCAGCCAACCGGGGAGCTGTTTTTT
cdr3_aa: CASSPSGQPTGELFF

clone_size: few
d_call: TRBD1
j_call: TRBJ1-5
v_call: TRBV30
cdr3_nt: TGTGCCTGGAGTATAGCGGGACAGGGCGATCAGCCCCAGCATTTT
cdr3_aa: CAWSIAGQGDQPQHF

clone_size: -
d_call: TRBD2
j_call: TRBJ2-7
v_call: TRBV5-1
cdr3_nt: TGCGCCAGCAGCTTGGCTCGTGGGGAGGGACCCTTTGGTAGGTACGAGCAGTACTTC
cdr3_aa: CASSLARGEGPFGRYEQYF

clone_size: -
d_call: -
j_call: TRBJ1-1
v_call: TRBV19
cdr3_nt: TGTGCCAGTAGTATCAAGTACAGGGATACGAACACTGAAGCTTTCTTT
cdr3_aa: CASSIKYRDTNTEAFF

clone_size: -
d_call: -
j_call: TRBJ2-7
v_call: TRBV6-1
cdr3_nt: TGTGCCAGCAGTGAATGGTTTCTAGGCAGCGAAAGCCTCGAGCAGTACTTC
cdr3_aa: CASSEWFLGSESLEQYF

clone_size: -
d_call: -
j_call: TRBJ2-5
v_call: TRBV5-4
cdr3_nt: TGTGCCAGCAGCGGGCGGGACGGATCAGAGACCCAGTACTTC
cdr3_aa: CASSGRDGSETQYF

clone_size: -
d_call: TRBD2
j_call: TRBJ2-1
v_call: TRBV27
cdr3_nt: TGTGCCAGCAGTTTATATGTGGCGGGAGGTGGAAATGAGCAGTTCTTC
cdr3_aa: CASSLYVAGGGNEQFF

clone_size: -
d_call: TRBD2
j_call: TRBJ2-3
v_call: TRBV27
cdr3_nt: TGTGCCAGCAGCCTCAGACTAGCGGGACAGAATACGCAGTATTTT
cdr3_aa: CASSLRLAGQNTQYF

clone_size: -
d_call: -
j_call: TRBJ2-1
v_call: TRBV18
cdr3_nt: TGTGCCAGCTCACATCGGCAGGGTATACTCAATGAGCAGTTCTTC
cdr3_aa: CASSHRQGILNEQFF

clone_size: -
d_call: TRBD2
j_call: TRBJ2-1
v_call: TRBV28
cdr3_nt: TGTGCCACCAGTTCTATAGGCGGGAGCACCTACAATGAGCAGTTCTTC
cdr3_aa: CATSSIGGSTYNEQFF

clone_size: once
d_call: -
j_call: TRBJ2-1
v_call: TRBV28
cdr3_nt: TGTGCCAGCAGTCAGCGGCCAGACAATGAGCAGTTCTTC
cdr3_aa: CASSQRPDNEQFF

clone_size: -
d_call: -
j_call: TRBJ2-1
v_call: TRBV9
cdr3_nt: TGTGCCAGCAGCTTCGCAGGAACCTACAATGAGCAGTTCTTC
cdr3_aa: CASSFAGTYNEQFF

clone_size: -
d_call: -
j_call: TRBJ2-3
v_call: TRBV5-1
cdr3_nt: TGCGCCAGCAGCTCTGGTCTAGCCCCTCACACAGATACGCAGTATTTT
cdr3_aa: CASSSGLAPHTDTQYF

clone_size: -
d_call: TRBD2
j_call: TRBJ2-5
v_call: TRBV5-1
cdr3_nt: TGCGCCAGCCTAAGCGCTAGCGGGAGTCAAGAGACCCAGTACTTC
cdr3_aa: CASLSASGSQETQYF

clone_size: -
d_call: -
j_call: TRBJ1-2
v_call: TRBV6-6
cdr3_nt: TGTGCCAGCAGTTCAGGGAACTATGGCTACACCTTC
cdr3_aa: CASSSGNYGYTF

clone_size: few
d_call: -
j_call: TRBJ2-2
v_call: TRBV5-1
cdr3_nt: TGCGCCAGCAGCTTGGTTTGGCGGGGAACCGGGGAGCTGTTTTTT
cdr3_aa: CASSLVWRGTGELFF

clone_size: -
d_call: TRBD1
j_call: TRBJ2-7
v_call: TRBV6-2/TRBV6-3
cdr3_nt: TGTGCCAGCAGCCGACGGGACAGGGGTATGACCTCCTACGAGCAGTACTTC
cdr3_aa: CASSRRDRGMTSYEQYF

clone_size: -
d_call: -
j_call: TRBJ1-1
v_call: TRBV2
cdr3_nt: TGTGCCAGCGGAACAGAGATGAACACTGAAGCTTTCTTT
cdr3_aa: CASGTEMNTEAFF

clone_size: few
d_call: TRBD2
j_call: TRBJ2-1
v_call: TRBV2
cdr3_nt: TGTGCCAGCAGTGATGGACTAGCGGGAGGGGGAGGTGGGAATGAGCAGTTCTTC
cdr3_aa: CASSDGLAGGGGGNEQFF

clone_size: -
d_call: TRBD2
j_call: TRBJ2-5
v_call: TRBV19
cdr3_nt: TGTGCCAGTAGTACGCGACTTAGCGGGATACAAGAGACCCAGTACTTC
cdr3_aa: CASSTRLSGIQETQYF

clone_size: -
d_call: TRBD1
j_call: TRBJ2-1
v_call: TRBV19
cdr3_nt: TGTGCCAGTAGTGGATACTTGGACAGGGCCAATGAGCAGTTCTTC
cdr3_aa: CASSGYLDRANEQFF

clone_size: -
d_call: TRBD1
j_call: TRBJ1-4
v_call: TRBV3-1/TRBV3-2
cdr3_nt: TGTGCCAGCAGCCAAAACAGGGGAAGGTATGAAAAACTGTTTTTT
cdr3_aa: CASSQNRGRYEKLFF

clone_size: -
d_call: -
j_call: TRBJ1-5
v_call: TRBV28
cdr3_nt: TGTGCCAGCATCCCGATGAGGGCCCCCACTTGGGATCAGCCCCAGCATTTT
cdr3_aa: CASIPMRAPTWDQPQHF

clone_size: -
d_call: -
j_call: TRBJ2-7
v_call: TRBV18
cdr3_nt: TGTGCCAGCTCACCAGGACAAGGAGAATACGAGCAGTACTTC
cdr3_aa: CASSPGQGEYEQYF

clone_size: once
d_call: TRBD1
j_call: TRBJ2-5
v_call: TRBV18
cdr3_nt: TGTGCCAGCTCAATAGGGACAGTACAAGAGACCCAGTACTTC
cdr3_aa: CASSIGTVQETQYF

clone_size: -
d_call: -
j_call: TRBJ2-5
v_call: TRBV19
cdr3_nt: TGTGCCAGTAGCACAGACACCTCCCGGGGGACCCAGTACTTC
cdr3_aa: CASSTDTSRGTQYF

clone_size: -
d_call: -
j_call: TRBJ1-1
v_call: TRBV7-9
cdr3_nt: TGTGCCAGCAGCCAGGGACACCGCATGAACACTGAAGCTTTCTTT
cdr3_aa: CASSQGHRMNTEAFF

clone_size: -
d_call: -
j_call: TRBJ1-1
v_call: TRBV28
cdr3_nt: TGTGCCAGCAGAACTCCCGGCGGGCAGCTGAACACTGAAGCTTTCTTT
cdr3_aa: CASRTPGGQLNTEAFF

clone_size: once
d_call: TRBD2
j_call: TRBJ2-5
v_call: TRBV3-1/TRBV3-2
cdr3_nt: TGTGCCAGCAGCCAAGGTTCAGCGGGAGTGAGGGAGACCCAGTACTTC
cdr3_aa: CASSQGSAGVRETQYF

clone_size: -
d_call: TRBD1
j_call: TRBJ1-5
v_call: TRBV7-2
cdr3_nt: TGTGCCAGCAGCTTAACCCACCCTCCAGGGGGCGGAAGCAATCAGCCCCAGCATTTT
cdr3_aa: CASSLTHPPGGGSNQPQHF

clone_size: once
d_call: -
j_call: TRBJ2-3
v_call: TRBV24-1
cdr3_nt: TGTGCCACCAGCCCCGAAGGAGCGCGCACAGATACGCAGTATTTT
cdr3_aa: CATSPEGARTDTQYF

clone_size: -
d_call: TRBD1
j_call: TRBJ1-4
v_call: TRBV28
cdr3_nt: TGTGCCAGCAGTCTACAGGGGCTGAGTGAAAAACTGTTTTTT
cdr3_aa: CASSLQGLSEKLFF

clone_size: once
d_call: -
j_call: TRBJ2-7
v_call: TRBV30
cdr3_nt: TGTGCCTGGAGTCTCAATTTAAGGGGCGAGCAGTACTTC
cdr3_aa: CAWSLNLRGEQYF

clone_size: -
d_call: TRBD2
j_call: TRBJ2-5
v_call: TRBV11-2
cdr3_nt: TGTGCCAGCAGCTCTGCCGGATGGAGGCGGGAGTGGGAGACCCAGTACTTC
cdr3_aa: CASSSAGWRREWETQYF

clone_size: -
d_call: -
j_call: TRBJ1-3
v_call: TRBV28
cdr3_nt: TGTGCCAGCAGTTTGTACAGGCGTGGAAACACCATATATTTT
cdr3_aa: CASSLYRRGNTIYF

clone_size: -
d_call: -
j_call: TRBJ2-3
v_call: TRBV11-3
cdr3_nt: TGTGCCAGCAGCTTAGCGAGCACAGATACGCAGTATTTT
cdr3_aa: CASSLASTDTQYF

clone_size: -
d_call: TRBD1
j_call: TRBJ1-1
v_call: TRBV7-9
cdr3_nt: TGTGCCAGCAGCCTAGACAGGGGAAATGAAGCTTTCTTT
cdr3_aa: CASSLDRGNEAFF

clone_size: few
d_call: TRBD1
j_call: TRBJ2-7
v_call: TRBV6-1
cdr3_nt: TGTGCCAGCAGTGAAGGGGACAGCTCCACCTACGAGCAGTACTTC
cdr3_aa: CASSEGDSSTYEQYF

clone_size: few
d_call: -
j_call: TRBJ2-2
v_call: TRBV27
cdr3_nt: TGTGCCAGCAGTACCCGGTCAGGGGAGAGCACCGGGGAGCTGTTTTTT
cdr3_aa: CASSTRSGESTGELFF

clone_size: few
d_call: -
j_call: TRBJ2-5
v_call: TRBV7-8
cdr3_nt: TGTGCCAGCAGCTTAGAGGCGGGAAGGAGTCGCGGAGAGACCCAGTACTTC
cdr3_aa: CASSLEAGRSRGETQYF

clone_size: -
d_call: -
j_call: TRBJ2-7
v_call: TRBV6-5
cdr3_nt: TGTGCCAGCAGTTACTTCCCAGACAGCTCCTACGAGCAGTACTTC
cdr3_aa: CASSYFPDSSYEQYF

clone_size: -
d_call: -
j_call: TRBJ1-1
v_call: TRBV5-1
cdr3_nt: TGCGCCAGCAGCTCAACCTTACAGGCGGGGACTGAAGCTTTCTTT
cdr3_aa: CASSSTLQAGTEAFF

clone_size: -
d_call: -
j_call: TRBJ1-1
v_call: TRBV13
cdr3_nt: TGTGCCAGCAGCTTCCCCGCCGGTAACACTGAAGCTTTCTTT
cdr3_aa: CASSFPAGNTEAFF

clone_size: -
d_call: TRBD2
j_call: TRBJ2-5
v_call: TRBV10-1
cdr3_nt: TGCGCCAGCAGTGAAGGTAGCGGGATGGATCAAGAGACCCAGTACTTC
cdr3_aa: CASSEGSGMDQETQYF

clone_size: -
d_call: TRBD1
j_call: TRBJ1-2
v_call: TRBV6-5
cdr3_nt: TGTGCCAGCAATTTAGGACAGGGTGTCAACTATGGCTACACCTTC
cdr3_aa: CASNLGQGVNYGYTF

clone_size: -
d_call: TRBD1
j_call: TRBJ1-5
v_call: TRBV28
cdr3_nt: TGTGCCAGCAGACCGACAGGGCCTCCCTTACGAAATCAGCCCCAGCATTTT
cdr3_aa: CASRPTGPPLRNQPQHF